This T cell receptor (beta chain) was profiled in a study of cytomegalovirus exposure and HLA in healthy donors. Study-wide results and limits: In a later analysis, TCR association rates varied by HLA locus: DRB1 most, HLA-C fewest. Later genetic work tied a missense DCLRE1C variant to beta-chain V and J trimming.

PCR was performed using 60 Vbeta and 13 Jbeta primers. In the original analysis: As a later analysis found, there were tens of millions of unique TCR beta chains, of which roughly 11 million were shared. Produced via immunoSEQ multiplex PCR; TCRdb's table is partial and in-frame only. The V and J calls and the clone size are those of that table, but D and trimming were determined from the DNA. The sample yields about 190,000 clones, about 85% seen once. The CDR3 loop spans 14 amino acids. CDR1 and CDR2 (germline): SEHNR, FQNEAQ (reference sequence). In regard to this clone: The target antigen is unknown. An end of the junction does not agree with germline; a read error may underlie this.

J is TRBJ2-1 and V is TRBV7-9; D is perhaps TRBD2 (6 bases). Sequencing was performed on PBMCs. This TCR derives from a woman aged 50 to 60 in good health and CMV-seronegative. CDR3 sequence reads: CSSSLRDSGNEQFF. The CDR3 bases are TGTTCCAGCAGCTTAAGGGACTCAGGCAATGAGCAGTTCTTC.